A single sample gave rise to the 25 T cell receptor beta chains below, sequenced in a study of blood T cell repertoires in COVID-19. Clones were read by immunoSEQ multiplex PCR, and TCRdb kept only the in-frame ones, dropping some. The table includes fewer than 600,000 clones, approximately 88% detected once. Material: PBMCs or T cells enriched from blood (not recorded which). Receptors originate from a woman aged 40-49 years who had recovered from COVID-19.

The V and J genes are TRBV5-1 and TRBJ2-2, with TRBD1 matching 7 bases. V lost 2 bases to trimming and J lost 5 bases; unmatched junction nucleotides: 6. Per the germline V gene, CDR1 is SGHRS and CDR2 is YFSETQ. This CDR3 is 15 amino acids long. The CDR3 loop reads CASSFNEQGTGELFF. The CDR3 DNA is TGCGCCAGCAGCTTCAACGAACAGGGGACCGGGGAGCTGTTTTTT.

V and J are TRBV7-2 and TRBJ2-4, with 10 positions matching TRBD2. Germline values: CDR1 SGHTA, CDR2 FQGNSA. The V and J ends lost 5 bases and 0 bases, in that order; junction bases with no gene match: 10. CDR3 length: 18 amino acids. The CDR3 is CASSIIAGGIVAKNIQYF. The CDR3 bases are TGTGCCAGCAGCATCATAGCGGGAGGAATAGTAGCCAAAAACATTCAGTACTTC. Using reference TRBV7-2 and TRBJ2-4 for the parts outside the CDR3, the full variable domain is GAGVSQSPSNKVTEKGKDVELRCDPISGHTALYWYRQSLGQGLEFLIYFQGNSAPDKSGLPSDRFSAERTGGSVSTLTIQRTQQEDSAVYLCASSIIAGGIVAKNIQYFGAGTRLSVL.

This chain uses TRBV6-1 with TRBJ1-2; D not certain. Germline values: CDR1 MNHNS, CDR2 SASEGT. The CDR3 totals 16 residues. V was clipped by 4 bases and J by 0 bases, with 15 bases between them. CDR3 sequence: CASSVQAGSSNYGYTF. CDR3 bases: TGTGCCAGCAGTGTTCAGGCGGGGTCCTCTAACTATGGCTACACCTTC.

The chain recombines TRBV4-2 with TRBJ1-1; 7 positions agree with TRBD1. The CDR3 sequence is 14 residues long. Germline V gives CDR1 LGHNA, CDR2 YNFKEQ. J was trimmed by 3 bases and V by 4 bases; bases with no gene match: 5. The CDR3 nucleotides read TGTGCCAGCAGCCGAGGGACAGCAGACACTGAAGCTTTCTTT. This gives the protein CASSRGTADTEAFF.

The CDR3 reads CAWNGGRSTEAFF. For the CDR3, the DNA is TGTGCCTGGAATGGGGGGAGGAGCACTGAAGCTTTCTTT. The chain combines TRBV30 with TRBJ1-1; tentatively, D is TRBD1 (5 bases). Trimming removed 4 bases at V and 4 bases at J, with 13 bases between. The CDR3 consists of 13 residues. Germline-derived CDR1 and CDR2 are GTSNPN and SVGIG (reference sequence).

The gene calls are TRBV19 and TRBJ2-1; 8 bases are shared with TRBD1. The CDR3 is 13 amino acids. Trimming removed 5 bases from V and 8 bases from J; junction bases left unmatched: 5. The germline V gene encodes CDR1 LNHDA and CDR2 SQIVND (reference sequence). The CDR3 DNA sequence: TGTGCCAGTAGTTCCGGACAGGGCGATGAGCAGTTCTTC. Its protein is CASSSGQGDEQFF.

The chain employs TRBV25-1 and TRBJ1-1; a possible D gene is TRBD1 (5 bases). CDR1 is MGHDK, CDR2 SYGVNS, per germline. V was shortened by 7 bases and J by 2 bases, with 11 bases between the two germline ends. CDR3 length equals 13 residues. CDR3 bases: TGTGCCAGCATTCCTGACAGTAACACTGAAGCTTTCTTT. It encodes CASIPDSNTEAFF.

This chain connects TRBV19 to TRBJ2-7; D gene unclear. The germline CDR1 and CDR2 sequences are LNHDA and SQIVND (reference sequence). This CDR3 spans 14 amino acids. Between the trimmed V and J ends, which lost 3 bases and 0 bases, there was a span of 9 bases. This CDR3 is CASSMGQSSYEQYF. In DNA form, the CDR3 reads TGTGCCAGTAGTATGGGCCAAAGCTCCTACGAGCAGTACTTC.

CDR3 sequence: CASSLRQGKANTIYF. Written as DNA, the CDR3 is TGTGCCAGCAGCTTAAGGCAGGGGAAGGCAAACACCATATATTTT. This chain joins TRBV7-2 and TRBJ1-3; weak D call: TRBD1 (6 bases). There are 15 residues in the CDR3. V was shortened by 2 bases and J by 6 bases, with 14 bases between the two germline ends. Looked up from germline, CDR1 is SGHTA and CDR2 is FQGNSA.

CDR3 nucleotides: TGCGCCAGCAGTCAGGGCGACTCCTACGAGCAGTACTTC. This translates into CASSQGDSYEQYF. The gene calls are TRBV10-2 and TRBJ2-7, with a tentative D call TRBD1 (5 bases). CDR3 length: 13 residues. V was pared by 5 bases and J by 0 bases, with 8 bases between. Germline CDR1 is WSHSY and CDR2 is SAAADI.

The chain uses TRBV19 and TRBJ1-4; 8 bases agree with TRBD1. CDR3 length: 14 residues. Trimming cost V 6 bases and J 4 bases; bases outside gene matches: 4. From germline, CDR1 is LNHDA and CDR2 SQIVND (reference sequence). This CDR3 is CASSFRGLNEKLFF. The CDR3 region has the DNA TGTGCCAGTAGCTTCAGGGGGCTTAATGAAAAACTGTTTTTT.

The rearrangement links TRBV27 to TRBJ1-1; 7 nucleotides line up with TRBD1. Germline V gives CDR1 MNHEY, CDR2 SMNVEV (reference sequence). V shed 2 bases and J 1 base; nucleotides not matched to a gene: 4. The length of the CDR3 is 15 residues. CDR3 DNA: TGTGCCAGCAGTTTAGCTGGGACAGCGAACACTGAAGCTTTCTTT. The encoded protein is CASSLAGTANTEAFF.

The chain uses TRBV24-1 and TRBJ2-1, with 13 bases aligning to TRBD2. With 3 bases clipped from V and 8 bases from J, the junction kept 6 bases outside the gene matches. This CDR3 is 16 amino acids long. Germline-derived CDR1 and CDR2 are KGHDR and SFDVKD. The CDR3 reads CATSDPTSGRTDEQFF. DNA of the CDR3: TGTGCCACCAGTGATCCGACTAGCGGGAGGACGGATGAGCAGTTCTTC.

V gene TRBV4-3 combines with J gene TRBJ2-7; D gene ambiguous. V lost 2 bases, J lost 1 base, and 9 bases lay in between. The germline V gene encodes CDR1 LGHNA and CDR2 YSLEER. The CDR3 is 14 residues long. CDR3 region: CASSQSDFSYEQYF. As DNA, the CDR3 is TGCGCCAGCAGCCAAAGCGACTTTTCCTACGAGCAGTACTTC.

The J gene is TRBJ1-2, the V gene TRBV11-3; TRBD1 might be the D (5 bases). Germline CDR1 and CDR2: SGHNT and YENEEA. Trimming left V 6 bases short and J 8 bases short, with 22 bases between. CDR3 size: 15 residues. Here the CDR3 DNA reads TGTGCCAGCAGTTCCGGAGGGGCCCGAAGCGGAGGCTACACCTTC. Translated: CASSSGGARSGGYTF. The full variable domain, rest sourced from reference TRBV11-3 and TRBJ1-2, is EAGVVQSPRYKIIEKKQPVAFWCNPISGHNTLYWYLQNLGQGPELLIRYENEEAVDDSQLPKDRFSAERLKGVDSTLKIQPAELGDSAVYLCASSSGGARSGGYTFGSGTRLTVV.

This chain uses TRBV11-2 with TRBJ1-2; 9 nucleotides line up with TRBD1. V was pared by 0 bases and J by 8 bases, with 7 bases of the junction left unmatched. This CDR3 is 15 amino acids long. Germline CDR1 is SGHAT and CDR2 is FQNNGV. The CDR3: CASSLDSQGARGYTF. CDR3 nucleotide sequence: TGTGCCAGCAGCTTAGATTCACAGGGGGCTCGGGGCTACACCTTC. The full variable domain, rest sourced from reference TRBV11-2 and TRBJ1-2, is EAGVAQSPRYKIIEKRQSVAFWCNPISGHATLYWYQQILGQGPKLLIQFQNNGVVDDSQLPKDRFSAERLKGVDSTLKIQPAKLEDSAVYLCASSLDSQGARGYTFGSGTRLTVV.

The rearrangement joins TRBV10-3 to TRBJ1-2, with 12 bases aligning to TRBD1. The V gene end was trimmed by 2 bases and the J gene end by 8 bases; junction bases not matched to a gene: 3. Germline V gene lookup returns CDR1 ENHRY and CDR2 SYGVKD. This CDR3 is built from 14 residues. The DNA for the CDR3 is TGTGCCATCAGTGAGAGGGACAGGGGGCAGGGCTACACCTTC. Translation: CAISERDRGQGYTF.

In this sample, this clone turned up once. The chain uses TRBV7-9 and TRBJ2-7; D perhaps matches TRBD1 (5 bases). The V end lost 1 base, the J end lost 6 bases, and 13 bases lay between the germline ends. The CDR3 runs 14 residues. Germline assignment: CDR1 SEHNR and CDR2 FQNEAQ (reference sequence). DNA of the CDR3: TGTGCCAGCAGCTTAGAAGGTTTAGGGGTCGAGCAGTACTTC. This translates into CASSLEGLGVEQYF.

The chain is built from TRBV2 and TRBJ2-2; 8 nucleotides agree with TRBD2. The germline V gene encodes CDR1 SNHLY and CDR2 FYNNEI. J gave up 7 bases and V 7 bases, and 11 bases lay outside the gene matches. There are 15 residues in the CDR3. This CDR3 is CASTPGGGPSGELFF. The DNA of the CDR3 is TGTGCCAGCACCCCGGGCGGGGGGCCGAGCGGGGAGCTGTTTTTT.

The chain carries TRBV7-9 and TRBJ1-1; D may be TRBD1 (5 bases). The V gene lost 5 bases and the J gene lost 1 base, with 14 bases spanning the gap. The length of the CDR3 is 15 residues. The germline gives CDR1 SEHNR, CDR2 FQNEAQ (reference sequence). The CDR3 sequence: CASSHRTTKNTEAFF. CDR3 sequence (DNA): TGTGCCAGCAGCCACCGGACAACTAAGAACACTGAAGCTTTCTTT.

Only one count was recorded for this clone. The rearrangement uses TRBV19 and TRBJ2-7, with TRBD2 matching over 8 bases. CDR3 length equals 15 residues. Unmatched junction bases numbered 6, after V lost 2 bases and J lost 3 bases. Germline lookup yields CDR1 LNHDA and CDR2 SQIVND (reference sequence). CDR3 coding DNA: TGTGCCAGTAGTATACTTCCCGGGAGGGTCTACGAGCAGTACTTC. The encoded protein is CASSILPGRVYEQYF.

This chain joins TRBV4-3 and TRBJ2-2, with 9 bases fitting TRBD2. Trimming took 0 bases from V and 8 from J; bases not matched to a gene: 7. The CDR3 totals 16 residues. The germline V gene has CDR1 LGHNA and CDR2 YSLEER. The CDR3 here is CASSQEWLAGYGELFF. CDR3 DNA sequence: TGCGCCAGCAGCCAAGAATGGCTAGCGGGATATGGGGAGCTGTTTTTT.

Comment on this clone: A junction boundary mismatches the germline segment, possibly from a read error. This chain connects TRBV7-7 to TRBJ2-3; 11 bases match TRBD1. This CDR3 spans 15 amino acids. From germline, CDR1 is SSHAT and CDR2 FNYEAQ (reference sequence). The CDR3 bases are TGTGCTAGCAGTCGGGACAGGGGGACCACAGATACGCAGTATTTT. Translation gives CASSRDRGTTDTQYF.

The V and J genes are TRBV4-3 and TRBJ2-4; 7 bases agree with TRBD1. This CDR3 contains 17 residues. The junction had 5 bases not matched to a gene; V was cut back by 0 bases and J by 0 bases. Germline CDR1 reads LGHNA; CDR2 reads YSLEER. CDR3: CASSQDPQGVAKNIQYF. The DNA of the CDR3 is TGCGCCAGCAGCCAAGATCCCCAGGGGGTAGCCAAAAACATTCAGTACTTC.

V gene TRBV5-1 combines with J gene TRBJ2-2; TRBD2 matches at 10 bases. The V segment lost 4 bases and the J segment 4 bases; nucleotides outside the gene matches: 13. The CDR3 is 18 residues long. Germline assignment: CDR1 SGHRS and CDR2 YFSETQ. The CDR3 nucleotides read TGCGCCAGCAGCCCGGAGGGAAGCGGGAGGGCCAGCACCGGGGAGCTGTTTTTT. Protein: CASSPEGSGRASTGELFF.